This entry lists 19 T cell receptor beta chains sequenced from one sample in a study of Graves' ophthalmopathy and Graves' hyperthyroidism. Beta-chain TCR CDR3 regions were amplified from RNA transcripts. HTBI primers were used in a first-round RT-PCR, which preceded a second-round multiplex PCR. MiXCR, run by TCRdb on the multiplex PCR reads, gives a single entry per CDR3 protein. This sample has tens of thousands of distinct CDR3 sequences, with approximately 46% found just once. Material: peripheral blood. Source of these receptors: an adult woman with stable Graves' hyperthyroidism.

This clonotype showed up many times. The rearrangement links TRBV20-1 to TRBJ1-2, with 8 bases aligning to TRBD1. Unmatched junction bases numbered 9, after V lost 1 base and J lost 5 bases. Germline V gives CDR1 DFQATT, CDR2 SNEGSKA (reference sequence). The CDR3 contains 15 residues. The CDR3: CSARGHGQGVYGYTF. The CDR3 DNA follows: TGCAGTGCTAGAGGTCACGGACAGGGCGTATATGGCTACACCTTC.

This chain uses TRBV10-3 with TRBJ1-5; 9 bases map to TRBD1. This CDR3 comprises 15 residues. CDR1 and CDR2 from the germline V gene are ENHRY and SYGVKD. J was trimmed by 6 bases and V by 5 bases; bases with no gene match: 8. This CDR3 is CAISPGTGSSQPQHF. Here the CDR3 DNA reads TGTGCCATCAGTCCCGGGACAGGGAGTAGTCAGCCCCAGCATTTT.

In its sample, this clonotype was seen a few times. CDR3 residues: CSVMGQSNYGYTF. In DNA, the CDR3 is TGCAGCGTGATGGGACAGTCTAACTATGGCTACACCTTC. The chain has TRBV29-1 and TRBJ1-2, with 7 bases fitting TRBD1. V shed 6 bases and J 0 bases; nucleotides not matched to a gene: 4. Germline lookup yields CDR1 SQVTM and CDR2 ANQGSEA. The CDR3 covers 13 residues.

This rearrangement joins TRBV29-1 to TRBJ1-2; 8 bases are shared with TRBD1. The CDR3 length is 15 residues. V trimming: 4 bases; J trimming: 2 bases; junction bases outside the gene matches: 9. From germline, CDR1 is SQVTM and CDR2 ANQGSEA. CDR3 sequence reads: CSVGLGQGGNYGYTF. DNA for the CDR3: TGCAGCGTTGGACTCGGACAGGGCGGGAACTATGGCTACACCTTC.

The table lists this clonotype with many counts. The V and J genes are TRBV5-6 and TRBJ1-2; 7 nucleotides agree with TRBD1. V was clipped by 4 bases and J by 5 bases; unmatched bases: 11. The length of the CDR3 is 15 residues. Germline lookup yields CDR1 SGHDT and CDR2 YYEEEE. The CDR3 sequence is CASSMTGKLRYGYTF. DNA of the CDR3: TGTGCCAGCAGCATGACAGGGAAGCTTCGGTATGGCTACACCTTC.

The chain links TRBV5-1 to TRBJ2-7, with 12 bases aligning to TRBD2. The germline V gene encodes CDR1 SGHRS and CDR2 YFSETQ. There are 17 residues in the CDR3. V was pared by 0 bases and J by 1 base, with 5 bases of the junction left unmatched. For the CDR3, the DNA is TGCGCCAGCAGCTTGGGGACTAGCGGGAAAACGTCCTACGAGCAGTACTTC. Translating gives CASSLGTSGKTSYEQYF.

A note on this clonotype: At one of its ends the junction is not consistent with the germline gene, which may arise from a read error. V usage is TRBV5-1 and J usage is TRBJ2-7; D could derive from TRBD1 or TRBD2 (5 bases each). Per the germline V gene, CDR1 is SGHRS and CDR2 is YFSETQ. The CDR3 has 14 amino acids. In DNA, the CDR3 is TGTGCCAGCAGCTTGGACTGGGGGAGCTACGAGCAGTACTTC. Protein product: CASSLDWGSYEQYF. Combining the CDR3 with reference TRBV5-1 and TRBJ2-7 gives the whole variable domain KAGVTQTPRYLIKTRGQQVTLSCSPISGHRSVSWYQQTPGQGLQFLFEYFSETQRNKGNFPGRFSGRQFSNSRSEMNVSTLELGDSALYLCASSLDWGSYEQYFGPGTRLTVT.

The chain combines TRBV2 with TRBJ2-7; D uncertain. CDR1 and CDR2 (germline): SNHLY, FYNNEI. The CDR3 is 10 amino acids. V dropped 8 bases and J dropped 6 bases, with 8 bases sitting between them. The CDR3 DNA sequence: TGTGCCAGCCGGGTTGGCGAGCAGTACTTC. Protein: CASRVGEQYF.

This clonotype has at least ten counts. V and J are TRBV7-9 and TRBJ2-2, with D unclear. V lost 5 bases and J lost 4, with 17 bases in between. The length of the CDR3 is 16 residues. Germline CDR1 SEHNR, CDR2 FQNEAQ (reference sequence). The CDR3 DNA reads as TGTGCCAGCAGCCAGAACGGGTTCGAGGTCACCGGGGAGCTGTTTTTT. This gives the protein CASSQNGFEVTGELFF.

Here the CDR3 reads CAIKPGQGNQPQHF. The CDR3 nucleotides read TGTGCCATCAAGCCGGGACAGGGGAATCAGCCCCAGCATTTT. The chain uses TRBV10-3 and TRBJ1-5; 10 bases align to TRBD1. The ends lost 7 bases at V and 4 bases at J; junction bases unmatched: 4. The germline V gene has CDR1 ENHRY and CDR2 SYGVKD. The CDR3 spans 14 residues.

This clonotype was recorded at least ten times. This chain joins TRBV4-2 and TRBJ2-3; 10 nucleotides agree with TRBD2. V shed 2 bases and J 4 bases; nucleotides not matched to a gene: 6. Germline assignment: CDR1 LGHNA and CDR2 YNFKEQ. CDR3 length: 16 amino acids. The CDR3 sequence: CASSQSLAGAPDTQYF. The CDR3 DNA follows: TGTGCCAGCAGCCAATCTCTAGCGGGAGCCCCAGATACGCAGTATTTT.

This clonotype was seen many times. The gene calls are TRBV20-1 and TRBJ2-5, with 11 positions matching TRBD2. V gave up 1 base and J gave up 2 bases; unmatched junction bases: 6. The CDR3 covers 16 residues. Per the germline V gene, CDR1 is DFQATT and CDR2 is SNEGSKA (reference sequence). Here the CDR3 DNA reads TGCAGTGCTAGAGGGGGGACTAGCGGATCACAAGAGACCCAGTACTTC. It encodes CSARGGTSGSQETQYF.

This clonotype was counted at least ten times. The rearrangement joins TRBV29-1 to TRBJ2-2, with D possibly matching TRBD1 (5 bases). This CDR3 is 12 amino acids long. V lost 3 bases and J 6 bases, leaving 8 bases between the germline ends. The germline CDR1 and CDR2 sequences are SQVTM and ANQGSEA. CDR3 DNA sequence: TGCAGCGTTGATCTGGGGCCCGGGGAGCTGTTTTTT. It yields the protein CSVDLGPGELFF.

V gene TRBV10-3 combines with J gene TRBJ1-2; 12 bases are a match to TRBD1. Germline CDR1 reads ENHRY; CDR2 reads SYGVKD. After removal of 6 bases from V and 7 bases from J, the junction contained 6 bases not matched to a gene. The CDR3 contains 14 residues. The CDR3 loop reads CAISGTGGASGYTF. The CDR3 bases are TGTGCCATCAGCGGGACAGGGGGCGCATCTGGCTACACCTTC.

This clonotype came up many times. The V and J genes are TRBV28 and TRBJ2-3, with 8 bases identical to TRBD2. This CDR3 is built from 15 residues. The V and J ends lost 6 bases and 4 bases, in that order; junction bases with no gene match: 9. In germline, CDR1 is MDHEN, CDR2 SYDVKM. The CDR3 here is CASSEAGVLADTQYF. The CDR3 DNA sequence: TGTGCCAGCAGCGAAGCGGGAGTGTTAGCAGATACGCAGTATTTT.

The genes are TRBV20-1 and TRBJ1-2; no firm D call. Deletions cut 4 bases from V and 8 bases from J, with 11 bases between. Germline V gene data show CDR1 as DFQATT and CDR2 as SNEGSKA (reference sequence). The CDR3 has 11 amino acids. The CDR3 is CSATGTRGYTF. The CDR3 region has the DNA TGCAGTGCTACGGGCACTAGGGGCTACACCTTC.

This clonotype was found many times. J is TRBJ2-3 and V is TRBV5-8, with TRBD1 matching over 9 bases. The V gene end was trimmed by 0 bases and the J gene end by 1 base; junction bases not matched to a gene: 0. The CDR3 has 15 amino acids. Germline CDR1 reads SGHTS; CDR2 reads YDEGEE. The CDR3 bases are TGTGCCAGCAGCTTGGGGACAGGGGGCACAGATACGCAGTATTTT. Its protein product is CASSLGTGGTDTQYF.

This clonotype was seen at least ten times. V is TRBV6-5 and J is TRBJ2-7; D may be TRBD2 (6 bases). The length of the CDR3 is 15 residues. With 0 bases removed from V and 0 bases from J, the gap between germline ends came to 9 bases. Germline V gene data show CDR1 as MNHEY and CDR2 as SVGAGI. CDR3 sequence reads: CASSYSTDYSYEQYF. CDR3 in DNA: TGTGCCAGCAGTTACTCGACGGACTACTCCTACGAGCAGTACTTC.

This sequence joins TRBV13 and TRBJ2-7, with 8 bases aligning to TRBD1. This CDR3 is built from 13 residues. Germline V gene lookup returns CDR1 PRHDT and CDR2 FYEKMQ (reference sequence). J was trimmed by 4 bases and V by 3 bases; bases with no gene match: 2. The CDR3 reads CASSLTGAYEQYF. CDR3 bases: TGTGCCAGCAGCTTGACAGGGGCATACGAGCAGTACTTC. The full variable domain, with the rest looked up from reference TRBV13 and TRBJ2-7, is AAGVIQSPRHLIKEKRETATLKCYPIPRHDTVYWYQQGPGQDPQFLISFYEKMQSDKGSIPDRFSAQQFSDYHSELNMSSLELGDSALYFCASSLTGAYEQYFGPGTRLTVT.